This T cell receptor beta chain was captured in a study of cytomegalovirus exposure and HLA in healthy donors. General study findings and limits: Earlier analysis yielded a pattern in which most TCR beta V segments were productive about 87% or about 30% of the time. Cytomegalovirus-associated TCR beta chains were listed, numbering 150 to 200. Sequences of the TCR beta chain were said to predict the HLA-A and HLA-B alleles of most subjects accurately. When the data were analyzed later, several of the most significant clusters appeared to be linked to common viral pathogens.

The length of the CDR3 is 15 residues. In germline, CDR1 is SGDLS, CDR2 YYNGEE. V dropped 0 bases and J dropped 2 bases, with 8 bases sitting between them. Amplification used 60 Vbeta primers and 13 Jbeta primers. TCRdb's copy holds only in-frame clones and misses some; the assay was immunoSEQ multiplex PCR. The sample holds around 170,000 clones; roughly four fifths are singletons and the top ten take roughly 1.6%. Comments on this clone: No antigen is known for it. Other DNA sequences in the sample encode the same CDR3.

The chain uses TRBV9 and TRBJ1-4; a weak D match, TRBD1 (5 bases). The material sequenced was PBMCs. This TCR was sampled from a man aged 35 to 55 in good health and CMV-seronegative. This CDR3 is CASSVGQPTNEKLFF. For the CDR3, the DNA is TGTGCCAGCAGCGTAGGACAGCCTACTAATGAAAAACTGTTTTTT.